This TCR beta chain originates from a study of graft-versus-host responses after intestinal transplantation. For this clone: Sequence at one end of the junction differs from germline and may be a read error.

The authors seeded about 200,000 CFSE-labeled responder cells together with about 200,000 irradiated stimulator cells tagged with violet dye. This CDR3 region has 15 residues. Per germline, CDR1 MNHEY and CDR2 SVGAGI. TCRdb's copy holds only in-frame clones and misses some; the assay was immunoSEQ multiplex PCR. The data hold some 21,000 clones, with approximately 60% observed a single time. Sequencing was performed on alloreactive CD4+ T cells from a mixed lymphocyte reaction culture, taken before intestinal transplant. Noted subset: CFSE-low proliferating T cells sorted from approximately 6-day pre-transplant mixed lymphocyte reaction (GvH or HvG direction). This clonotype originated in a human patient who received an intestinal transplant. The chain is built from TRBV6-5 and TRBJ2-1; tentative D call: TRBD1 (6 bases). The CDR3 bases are TGTGCCAGCAGCTTCGGGACAAACTCCTACAATGGGCAGTTCTTC. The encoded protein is CASSFGTNSYNGQFF.